Presented here are 9 T cell receptor beta chains from one specimen sequenced in a study of shared clonotypes between healthy human individuals. Data came from immunoSEQ multiplex PCR; TCRdb stores just in-frame clones and leaves some out. Of about 2.2 million clones listed, roughly 93% are singletons. CD45RO-negative, CCR7-selected cells formed the naive CD8 fraction, which excluded terminally differentiated effector memory CD45RA+ cells. Material for sequencing was naive CD8+ T cells from PBMCs. All receptors come from a man younger than 35 in good health. Some clones in this sample may be carry-over from other donors' samples.

V usage is TRBV7-9 and J usage is TRBJ2-7, with D tentatively TRBD2 (6 bases). Germline loops: CDR1 SEHNR, CDR2 FQNEAQ (reference sequence). V was clipped by 5 bases and J by 3 bases, with 17 bases between them. The length of the CDR3 is 15 residues. The CDR3 coding sequence is TGTGCCAGCAGCCTAGGGACGGGGGTGCTCTACGAGCAGTACTTC. Amino acid sequence: CASSLGTGVLYEQYF.

This clone is a singleton in its sample. The chain combines TRBV11-3 with TRBJ2-2; possibly TRBD1 or TRBD2 for D (5 bases each). This CDR3 contains 14 residues. The V gene lost 5 bases and the J gene lost 5 bases, with 12 bases spanning the gap. The germline CDR1 and CDR2 sequences are SGHNT and YENEEA. The CDR3 sequence is CASSPPGRTGELFF. CDR3 in DNA: TGTGCCAGCAGCCCTCCAGGGAGAACCGGGGAGCTGTTTTTT.

This chain uses TRBV5-1 with TRBJ2-2, with TRBD1 matching 9 bases. This CDR3 has 16 residues. The V and J ends lost 4 bases and 1 base, in that order; junction bases with no gene match: 5. Germline lookup yields CDR1 SGHRS and CDR2 YFSETQ. The DNA for the CDR3 is TGCGCCAGCAGCCCATCGGGACAGGGGAACACCGGGGAGCTGTTTTTT. Protein: CASSPSGQGNTGELFF.

The genes are TRBV7-3 and TRBJ2-6, with TRBD1 identical over 9 bases. CDR1 is SGHTA, CDR2 FQGTGA, per germline. The CDR3 spans 16 residues. Trimming took 4 bases from V and 5 from J; bases not matched to a gene: 6. Here the CDR3 reads CASSSWTGERANVLTF. The CDR3 DNA is TGTGCCAGCAGCTCGTGGACAGGGGAGAGGGCCAACGTCCTGACTTTC. Full variable domain (outside the CDR3, taken from reference TRBV7-3 and TRBJ2-6): GAGVSQTPSNKVTEKGKYVELRCDPISGHTALYWYRQSLGQGPEFLIYFQGTGAADDSGLPNDRFFAVRPEGSVSTLKIQRTERGDSAVYLCASSSWTGERANVLTFGAGSRLTVL.

In regard to this clone: The sample carries other DNA sequences with the same CDR3. The chain joins TRBV5-6 to TRBJ1-3; D uncertain. The CDR3 has 14 amino acids. Trimming took 5 bases from V and 0 from J, leaving 9 bases between them. In germline, CDR1 is SGHDT, CDR2 YYEEEE. CDR3 loop: CASSLSGSGNTIYF. CDR3 in DNA: TGTGCCAGCAGTCTCTCAGGCTCTGGAAACACCATATATTTT.

The chain carries TRBV4-2 and TRBJ1-1; D gene ambiguous. V dropped 0 bases and J dropped 5 bases, with 7 bases sitting between them. The CDR3 length is 13 residues. Germline V gives CDR1 LGHNA, CDR2 YNFKEQ. The CDR3 sequence: CASSQDLRTEAFF. The CDR3 DNA is TGTGCCAGCAGCCAAGATCTTCGGACTGAAGCTTTCTTT.

This chain uses TRBV27 with TRBJ2-3; 7 bases map to TRBD2. The CDR3 spans 16 residues. Germline lookup yields CDR1 MNHEY and CDR2 SMNVEV (reference sequence). Trimming took 3 bases from V and 0 from J; bases not matched to a gene: 6. The CDR3 region has the DNA TGTGCCAGCAGTTTGTTACTAGCGAGGAGCACAGATACGCAGTATTTT. Residues: CASSLLLARSTDTQYF.

The gene calls are TRBV15 and TRBJ2-5; 7 bases map to TRBD1. Germline lookup yields CDR1 LNHNV and CDR2 YYDKDF (reference sequence). V was clipped by 4 bases and J by 2 bases; unmatched bases: 4. The CDR3 is 14 amino acids. The CDR3 spells CATSIDREQETQYF. CDR3 nucleotide sequence: TGTGCCACCAGCATAGACAGGGAACAAGAGACCCAGTACTTC.

The rearrangement joins TRBV4-3 to TRBJ2-3; D might be TRBD2 (6 bases). The CDR3 consists of 16 residues. Germline V gene data show CDR1 as LGHNA and CDR2 as YSLEER. With 4 bases removed from V and 0 bases from J, the gap between germline ends came to 14 bases. CDR3 nucleotide sequence: TGCGCCAGCAGCCCAGCGGGTGTCGTGAGCACAGATACGCAGTATTTT. Translation: CASSPAGVVSTDTQYF.